The 16 T cell receptor beta chains listed next were all sequenced from one sample in a study of Graves' ophthalmopathy and Graves' hyperthyroidism. CDR3 regions of TCR beta were amplified from RNA transcripts. Second-round multiplex PCR followed a first-round RT-PCR using HTBI primers. TCRdb independently ran MiXCR on the multiplex PCR reads; one entry per CDR3 protein. This table holds around 1.1 million distinct CDR3 sequences, approximately 35% found once. Specimen: peripheral blood or thyroid tissue (not recorded which). These receptors originate from an adult man with Graves' hyperthyroidism.

This chain connects TRBV2 to TRBJ1-4; D is ambiguous. Trimming removed 3 bases at V and 0 bases at J, with 11 bases between. CDR3 length: 16 amino acids. Germline CDR1 reads SNHLY; CDR2 reads FYNNEI. The CDR3 DNA is TGTGCCAGCAGTGAGTTTTTAGGTGCAACTAATGAAAAACTGTTTTTT. It translates to CASSEFLGATNEKLFF. Looking up the rest from reference TRBV2 and TRBJ1-4 gives the full variable domain: EPEVTQTPSHQVTQMGQEVILRCVPISNHLYFYWYRQILGQKVEFLVSFYNNEISEKSEIFDDQFSVERPDGSNFTLKIRSTKLEDSAMYFCASSEFLGATNEKLFFGSGTQLSVL.

This chain joins TRBV7-8 and TRBJ2-6; D is uncertain. V was shortened by 5 bases and J by 3 bases, with 17 bases between the two germline ends. CDR3 size: 17 residues. Germline values: CDR1 SGHVS, CDR2 FQNEAQ. The CDR3 coding sequence is TGTGCCAGCAGCCCCCGGGCCGGGTTTGGTGGGGCCAACGTCCTGACTTTC. Protein product: CASSPRAGFGGANVLTF.

This clonotype appeared once. The chain combines TRBV7-2 with TRBJ2-5; 8 positions agree with TRBD1. CDR1 is SGHTA and CDR2 is FQGNSA in the germline V gene. The V segment lost 5 bases and the J segment 7 bases; nucleotides outside the gene matches: 27. This CDR3 has 20 residues. CDR3 loop: CASSKEGSGTGAGDWGTQYF. The CDR3 nucleotides read TGTGCCAGCAGCAAAGAGGGGTCGGGGACAGGAGCTGGGGATTGGGGGACCCAGTACTTC. The full variable domain, in which reference TRBV7-2 and TRBJ2-5 provide the parts outside the CDR3, is GAGVSQSPSNKVTEKGKDVELRCDPISGHTALYWYRQSLGQGLEFLIYFQGNSAPDKSGLPSDRFSAERTGGSVSTLTIQRTQQEDSAVYLCASSKEGSGTGAGDWGTQYFGPGTRLLVL.

This clonotype was picked up many times. The chain recombines TRBV2 with TRBJ2-7; the D is unclear. V shed 7 bases and J shed 3 bases, with 10 bases lying between them. The CDR3 is 12 amino acids. The germline V gene encodes CDR1 SNHLY and CDR2 FYNNEI. The CDR3 protein is CASTASLYEQYF. The CDR3 DNA reads as TGTGCCAGCACGGCCAGTCTCTACGAGCAGTACTTC.

This clonotype was counted at least ten times. The chain joins TRBV7-9 to TRBJ1-2; TRBD1 matches at 7 bases. Per germline, CDR1 SEHNR and CDR2 FQNEAQ (reference sequence). This CDR3 is 15 amino acids long. V dropped 5 bases and J dropped 6; count of bases not matched to a gene: 12. The CDR3 region is CASSAYRGDGDGYTF. CDR3 sequence (DNA): TGTGCCAGCAGCGCCTACAGGGGTGATGGAGATGGCTACACCTTC.

The rearrangement joins TRBV5-1 to TRBJ2-6, with unresolved D. This CDR3 spans 16 amino acids. V was cut by 0 bases and J by 2 bases, with 9 bases left in between. CDR1 SGHRS and CDR2 YFSETQ come from the germline V gene. The CDR3 spells CASSLGSGAGANVLTF. For the CDR3, the DNA is TGCGCCAGCAGCTTGGGGTCCGGTGCTGGGGCCAACGTCCTGACTTTC.

This clonotype was counted only a few times. The chain recombines TRBV29-1 with TRBJ2-5; the D gene is possibly TRBD2 (6 bases). The CDR3 sequence is 12 residues long. Germline V lookup: CDR1 SQVTM, CDR2 ANQGSEA. Trimming left V 7 bases short and J 4 bases short, with 13 bases between. The chain's CDR3 is CSAGGSIETQYF. In DNA form, the CDR3 reads TGCAGCGCCGGAGGGTCGATAGAGACCCAGTACTTC.

This clonotype was detected once. The chain recombines TRBV10-2 with TRBJ2-5; D tentatively fits TRBD1 or TRBD2 (5 bases each). The CDR3 has 14 amino acids. Germline CDR1 WSHSY, CDR2 SAAADI. Trimming left V 8 bases short and J 4 bases short, with 17 bases between. The CDR3 reads CASDPGPPGETQYF. As DNA, the CDR3 is TGCGCCAGCGATCCGGGACCGCCGGGAGAGACCCAGTACTTC.

As regards this clonotype: A much larger clone lies one base from this, so it may be a read error. The chain employs TRBV10-3 and TRBJ1-2; D is perhaps TRBD1 (6 bases). Between the trimmed V and J ends, which lost 6 bases and 13 bases, there was a span of 18 bases. Germline lookup yields CDR1 ENHRY and CDR2 SYGVKD. This CDR3 region has 12 residues. The CDR3 coding sequence is TGTGCCATCAGGGGGGAAGACAGGACGGGCACCTTC. Its translation is CAIRGEDRTGTF.

This chain links TRBV6-5 with TRBJ1-6; TRBD1 matches at 8 bases. J lost 6 bases, V lost 5 bases, and 9 bases had no gene match. This CDR3 contains 16 residues. Germline CDR1 and CDR2: MNHEY and SVGAGI. CDR3 loop: CASSPGQGAGNSPLHF. DNA of the CDR3: TGTGCCAGCAGTCCCGGGCAGGGGGCCGGTAATTCACCCCTCCACTTT.

This clonotype was observed a few times. This chain connects TRBV19 to TRBJ1-5, with 7 bases matching TRBD1. The trim removed 4 bases at V and 11 bases at J, leaving 8 bases unmatched. The CDR3 runs to 13 residues. Germline lookup yields CDR1 LNHDA and CDR2 SQIVND (reference sequence). CDR3 amino acids: CASSKGQQETQHF. CDR3 DNA: TGTGCCAGTAGTAAGGGACAGCAAGAGACCCAGCATTTT.

The genes are TRBV7-9 and TRBJ2-7; 7 positions agree with TRBD1. V lost 3 bases to trimming and J lost 3 bases; unmatched junction nucleotides: 11. This CDR3 contains 16 residues. CDR1 SEHNR and CDR2 FQNEAQ come from the germline V gene (reference sequence). In DNA form, the CDR3 reads TGTGCCAGCAGCTTTTGGCTCCGGGACAGCCGCTACGAGCAGTACTTC. This encodes CASSFWLRDSRYEQYF.

Concerning this clonotype: A much more abundant neighbour one base away suggests this may be a read error. The gene calls are TRBV20-1 and TRBJ2-5; TRBD2 matches 9 bases. V dropped 3 bases and J dropped 4; count of bases not matched to a gene: 9. Germline CDR1 reads DFQATT; CDR2 reads SNEGSKA (reference sequence). The CDR3 covers 15 residues. CDR3 region: CSASISSGDGETQYF. Written as DNA, the CDR3 is TGCAGTGCTAGCATCTCTAGCGGGGACGGAGAGACCCAGTACTTC.

DNA for the CDR3: TGTGCCATCAGTGAGGGACTAGCCCGCTCCTACGAGCAGTACTTC. It is translated as CAISEGLARSYEQYF. The V gene is TRBV10-3, the J gene TRBJ2-7; TRBD2 matches at 8 bases. V shed 2 bases and J 0 bases; nucleotides not matched to a gene: 3. Germline assignment: CDR1 ENHRY and CDR2 SYGVKD. This CDR3 has 15 amino acids.

Many counts were recorded for this clonotype. The chain has TRBV6-6 and TRBJ1-6, with a possible D match to TRBD1 (5 bases). The CDR3 length is 12 residues. The V and J ends lost 7 bases and 9 bases respectively, with 10 bases between them. The V gene's germline CDR1 is MNHNY and CDR2 SVGAGI (reference sequence). The CDR3 DNA reads as TGTGCCAGCACCCAGGGTGTTTCACCCCTCCACTTT. This codes for CASTQGVSPLHF.

This clonotype occurred once. This rearrangement joins TRBV11-2 to TRBJ1-6; 9 bases fit TRBD1. Germline V gene sequence: CDR1 SGHAT, CDR2 FQNNGV. This CDR3 spans 18 amino acids. Losses at the gene ends were 5 bases for V and 1 base for J; bases not matched to a gene: 9. The CDR3 region is CASSTGQGSGSYNSPLHF. The CDR3 DNA is TGTGCCAGCAGCACGGGACAGGGAAGTGGGTCCTATAATTCACCCCTCCACTTT.